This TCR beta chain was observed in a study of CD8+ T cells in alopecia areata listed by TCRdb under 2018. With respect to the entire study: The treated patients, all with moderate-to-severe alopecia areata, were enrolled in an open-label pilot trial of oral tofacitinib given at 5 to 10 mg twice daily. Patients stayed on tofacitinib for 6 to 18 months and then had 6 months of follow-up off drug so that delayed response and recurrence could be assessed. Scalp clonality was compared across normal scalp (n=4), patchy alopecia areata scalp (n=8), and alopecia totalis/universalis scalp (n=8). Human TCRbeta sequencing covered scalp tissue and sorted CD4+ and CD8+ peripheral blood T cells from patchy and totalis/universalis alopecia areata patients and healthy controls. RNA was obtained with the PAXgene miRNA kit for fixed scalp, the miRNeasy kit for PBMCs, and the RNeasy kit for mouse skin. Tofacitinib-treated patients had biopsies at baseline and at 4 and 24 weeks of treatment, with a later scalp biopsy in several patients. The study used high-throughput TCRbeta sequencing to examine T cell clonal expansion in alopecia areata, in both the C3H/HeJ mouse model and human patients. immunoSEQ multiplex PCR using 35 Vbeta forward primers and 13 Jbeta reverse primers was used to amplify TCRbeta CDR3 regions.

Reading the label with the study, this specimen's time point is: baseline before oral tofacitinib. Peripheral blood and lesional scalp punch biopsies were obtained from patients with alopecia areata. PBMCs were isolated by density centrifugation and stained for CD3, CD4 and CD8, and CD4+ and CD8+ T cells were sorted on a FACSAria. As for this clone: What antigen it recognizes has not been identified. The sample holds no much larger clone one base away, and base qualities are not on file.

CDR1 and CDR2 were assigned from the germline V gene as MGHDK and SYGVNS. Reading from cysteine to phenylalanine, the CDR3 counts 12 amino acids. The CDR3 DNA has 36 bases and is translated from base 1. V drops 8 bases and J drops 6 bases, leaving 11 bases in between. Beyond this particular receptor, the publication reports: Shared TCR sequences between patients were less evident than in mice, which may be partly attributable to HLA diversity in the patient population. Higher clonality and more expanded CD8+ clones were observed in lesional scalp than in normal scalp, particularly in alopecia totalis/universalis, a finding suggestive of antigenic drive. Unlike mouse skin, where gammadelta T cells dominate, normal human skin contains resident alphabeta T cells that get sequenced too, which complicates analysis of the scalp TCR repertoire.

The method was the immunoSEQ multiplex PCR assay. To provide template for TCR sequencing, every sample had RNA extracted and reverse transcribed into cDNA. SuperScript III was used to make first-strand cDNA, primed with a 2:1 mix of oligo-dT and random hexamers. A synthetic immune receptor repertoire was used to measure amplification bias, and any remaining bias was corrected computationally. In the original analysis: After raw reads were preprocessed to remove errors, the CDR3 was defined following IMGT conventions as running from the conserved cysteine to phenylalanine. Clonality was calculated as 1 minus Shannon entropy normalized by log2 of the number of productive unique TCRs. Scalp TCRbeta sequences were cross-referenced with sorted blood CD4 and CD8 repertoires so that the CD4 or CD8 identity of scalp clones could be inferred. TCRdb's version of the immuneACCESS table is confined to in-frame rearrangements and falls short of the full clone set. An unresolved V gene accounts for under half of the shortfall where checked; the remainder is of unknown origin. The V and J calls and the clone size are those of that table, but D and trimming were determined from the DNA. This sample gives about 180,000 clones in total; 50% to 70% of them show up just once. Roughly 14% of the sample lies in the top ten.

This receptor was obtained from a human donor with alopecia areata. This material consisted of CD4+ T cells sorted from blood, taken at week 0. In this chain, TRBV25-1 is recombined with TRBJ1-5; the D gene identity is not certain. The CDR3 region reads CASSVLGQPQHF. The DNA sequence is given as TGTGCCAGCTCCGTTTTAGGTCAGCCCCAGCATTTT.